This entry lists 20 T cell receptor beta chains sequenced from one sample in a study of shared clonotypes between healthy human individuals. The method was immunoSEQ multiplex PCR; TCRdb's version includes in-frame clones alone and lacks a portion of them. The table lists about 1.5 million clones, about 98% of them singletons, with approximately 0.44% in the top ten. Sequencing used naive CD4+ T cells sorted from blood. Subset meaning: CD45RA+ positively selected. The receptors here all came from a young man in good health.

This chain uses TRBV28 with TRBJ2-7; the D is unclear. V gave up 4 bases and J gave up 5 bases, with 9 bases separating them. The V gene's germline CDR1 is MDHEN and CDR2 SYDVKM. CDR3 length equals 12 residues. The CDR3 sequence: CASSSRLDEQYF. In DNA, the CDR3 is TGTGCCAGCAGTTCCAGACTTGACGAGCAGTACTTC.

This chain joins TRBV28 and TRBJ2-7; D uncertain. The CDR3 contains 15 residues. Germline CDR1 reads MDHEN; CDR2 reads SYDVKM. Deletions cut 2 bases from V and 4 bases from J, with 15 bases between. The chain's CDR3 is CASSLSFPNKYEQYF. CDR3 bases: TGTGCCAGCAGTTTAAGTTTTCCGAACAAGTACGAGCAGTACTTC. The full variable domain, in which reference TRBV28 and TRBJ2-7 provide the parts outside the CDR3, is DVKVTQSSRYLVKRTGEKVFLECVQDMDHENMFWYRQDPGLGLRLIYFSYDVKMKEKGDIPEGYSVSREKKERFSLILESASTNQTSMYLCASSLSFPNKYEQYFGPGTRLTVT.

V and J are TRBV5-4 and TRBJ2-3, with D perhaps being TRBD1 or TRBD2 (6 bases each). Trimming shortened V by 4 bases and J by 1 base, and 22 bases separated the two germline ends. Germline lookup yields CDR1 SGHNT and CDR2 YYREEE (reference sequence). CDR3 length: 18 residues. The CDR3 region has the DNA TGTGCCAGCAGCAAGGGGGGTGGTGGCACAGCCCGCACAGATACGCAGTATTTT. Translating it yields CASSKGGGGTARTDTQYF.

The rearrangement uses TRBV29-1 and TRBJ2-1; TRBD1 agrees at 8 bases. This CDR3 spans 17 amino acids. Unmatched junction bases numbered 12, after V lost 4 bases and J lost 1 base. Germline V lookup: CDR1 SQVTM, CDR2 ANQGSEA. CDR3 sequence reads: CSVVDRANPLSYNEQFF. The CDR3 coding sequence is TGCAGCGTTGTGGACAGGGCAAACCCCCTGTCCTACAATGAGCAGTTCTTC.

The V gene is TRBV29-1, the J gene TRBJ2-5; no definite D call. CDR3 length equals 13 residues. Looked up from germline, CDR1 is SQVTM and CDR2 is ANQGSEA. V lost 4 bases and J 2 bases, leaving 11 bases between the germline ends. The DNA for the CDR3 is TGCAGCGTTGTAGCAGACGATCAAGAGACCCAGTACTTC. Amino acid sequence: CSVVADDQETQYF.

J is TRBJ2-1 and V is TRBV19, with 10 nucleotides matching TRBD2. Germline V lookup: CDR1 LNHDA, CDR2 SQIVND (reference sequence). The CDR3 totals 14 residues. V shed 5 bases and J 5 bases; nucleotides not matched to a gene: 3. The CDR3 nucleotides are TGTGCCAGTAGTCCTAGCGGGAGCCACAATGAGCAGTTCTTC. It encodes CASSPSGSHNEQFF.

The rearrangement uses TRBV18 and TRBJ2-3; TRBD1 matches at 8 bases. The CDR3 loop spans 19 amino acids. V dropped 3 bases and J dropped 6; count of bases not matched to a gene: 20. Germline CDR1 and CDR2: KGHSH and LQKENI. CDR3 DNA sequence: TGTGCCAGCTCACCGGGTTCCCCTAGACAGGGGTCAAAAAGGGATACGCAGTATTTT. This translates into CASSPGSPRQGSKRDTQYF.

The rearrangement links TRBV5-1 to TRBJ2-7; TRBD2 matches at 7 bases. Per the germline V gene, CDR1 is SGHRS and CDR2 is YFSETQ. The CDR3 length is 15 residues. Losses at the gene ends were 4 bases for V and 3 bases for J; bases not matched to a gene: 10. CDR3 sequence (DNA): TGCGCCAGCAGCCACTTTGGGGGGGAGCTCTACGAGCAGTACTTC. It yields the protein CASSHFGGELYEQYF.

The chain links TRBV4-3 to TRBJ2-3, with 8 bases lining up with TRBD2. Germline V gene sequence: CDR1 LGHNA, CDR2 YSLEER. Unmatched junction bases numbered 4, after V lost 4 bases and J lost 4 bases. The CDR3 extends over 14 amino acids. Here the CDR3 DNA reads TGCGCCAGCAGCCGCACTAGCGGTGCAGATACGCAGTATTTT. Its protein is CASSRTSGADTQYF.

The chain uses TRBV2 and TRBJ2-3, with 7 bases matching TRBD1. This CDR3 comprises 16 residues. V lost 5 bases and J lost 1; bases outside the gene matches: 9. Germline-derived CDR1 and CDR2 are SNHLY and FYNNEI. The CDR3 here is CASSRQGGWRTDTQYF. The CDR3 DNA reads as TGTGCCAGCAGTCGACAGGGCGGATGGCGCACAGATACGCAGTATTTT.

This clone was detected only once. This chain connects TRBV7-9 to TRBJ2-5; a weak D match, TRBD2 (6 bases). CDR3 length: 15 amino acids. Germline CDR1 is SEHNR and CDR2 is FQNEAQ (reference sequence). Trimming pared 0 bases from V and 5 bases from J, leaving 13 bases between. DNA for the CDR3: TGTGCCAGCAGCTTAGCTTTTTCCGGGACTGAGACCCAGTACTTC. This codes for CASSLAFSGTETQYF. Looking up the rest from reference TRBV7-9 and TRBJ2-5 gives the full variable domain: DTGVSQNPRHKITKRGQNVTFRCDPISEHNRLYWYRQTLGQGPEFLTYFQNEAQLEKSRLLSDRFSAERPKGSFSTLEIQRTEQGDSAMYLCASSLAFSGTETQYFGPGTRLLVL.

The chain recombines TRBV19 with TRBJ1-3, with D uncertain. Between the trimmed V and J ends, which lost 3 bases and 1 base, there was a span of 13 bases. The CDR3 has 16 amino acids. From germline, CDR1 is LNHDA and CDR2 SQIVND (reference sequence). CDR3 DNA: TGTGCCAGTAGTATTCCCCAGACACCTTCTGGAAACACCATATATTTT. This translates into CASSIPQTPSGNTIYF.

V gene TRBV4-1 combines with J gene TRBJ1-4, with 7 positions matching TRBD1. In germline, CDR1 is MGHRA, CDR2 YSYEKL. The CDR3 loop spans 15 amino acids. The J segment lost 4 bases and the V segment lost 2 bases, leaving 4 bases of the junction unmatched. The CDR3 reads CASSQPGGDNEKLFF. The CDR3 DNA reads as TGCGCCAGCAGCCAACCAGGGGGGGATAATGAAAAACTGTTTTTT.

The rearrangement links TRBV19 to TRBJ1-4; weak D call: TRBD1 (5 bases). Trimming shortened V by 9 bases and J by 2 bases, and 16 bases separated the two germline ends. CDR3 length equals 15 residues. Per the germline V gene, CDR1 is LNHDA and CDR2 is SQIVND (reference sequence). Here the CDR3 reads CASKTPGRTNEKLFF. In DNA form, the CDR3 reads TGTGCCAGCAAAACGCCGGGGCGGACTAATGAAAAACTGTTTTTT.

This sequence joins TRBV7-2 and TRBJ2-7; 7 bases agree with TRBD1. This CDR3 comprises 16 residues. Trimming at V came to 5 bases and at J to 1 base, leaving 11 bases not matched to a gene. The germline V gene encodes CDR1 SGHTA and CDR2 FQGNSA. CDR3 DNA: TGTGCCAGCAGCCCAGACCCGGGACAGTGGTCCTACGAGCAGTACTTC. Amino acids: CASSPDPGQWSYEQYF.

The chain recombines TRBV6-1 with TRBJ1-2; D is uncertain. V was pared by 7 bases and J by 10 bases, with 16 bases between. The germline V gene encodes CDR1 MNHNS and CDR2 SASEGT. The CDR3 runs to 12 residues. CDR3: CASITLLIFYTF. For the CDR3, the DNA is TGTGCCAGCATCACCTTGTTGATATTCTACACCTTC.

The chain links TRBV21-1 to TRBJ2-7; TRBD1, as called in the table, went unchecked against the DNA. TRBV21-1 is a documented pseudogene. This CDR3 contains 17 residues. CDR3 nucleotide sequence: TGTGCCAGCAGCAAATACATAAGAATAGGGACAAACTACGAGCAGTACTTC. Encoded protein: CASSKYIRIGTNYEQYF.

For this clone: The sample contains more than one DNA sequence encoding this CDR3. The CDR3 sequence is CASSLGENTEAFF. The CDR3 DNA follows: TGTGCCAGCAGCTTAGGAGAGAACACTGAAGCTTTCTTT. The rearrangement links TRBV7-6 to TRBJ1-1; D gene ambiguous. V was pared by 1 base and J by 1 base, with 4 bases between. The CDR3 is 13 residues long. CDR1 is SGHVS and CDR2 is FNYEAQ in the germline V gene.

V gene TRBV7-9 combines with J gene TRBJ2-7, with TRBD2 matching 7 bases. This CDR3 contains 14 residues. J lost 7 bases, V lost 0 bases, and 6 bases had no gene match. Germline V CDR1 and CDR2: SEHNR, FQNEAQ (reference sequence). The CDR3 sequence: CASSLAGGTLEQYF. The CDR3 DNA follows: TGTGCCAGCAGCTTAGCGGGAGGGACGTTGGAGCAGTACTTC.

The chain combines TRBV6-1 with TRBJ1-1; weak D call: TRBD1 (6 bases). V gave up 5 bases and J gave up 1 base, with 14 bases separating them. CDR1 and CDR2 from the germline V gene are MNHNS and SASEGT. CDR3 size: 15 residues. The CDR3: CASSRIGGANTEAFF. CDR3 sequence (DNA): TGTGCCAGCAGTAGGATAGGGGGGGCGAACACTGAAGCTTTCTTT.